At least ten counts were recorded for the clone carrying this T cell receptor beta chain. The antigen remains unidentified. Construction of the TCRbeta library involved unique molecular identifiers. TCRdb ran MiXCR on the PCR reads and lists one entry per CDR3 protein. This table has approximately 240,000 distinct CDR3 sequences, about a tenth appearing once. These data belong to a study of T-cell reconstitution after alpha-beta-depleted transplantation in children. Findings and limits, study-wide: Roughly two months post-transplant, alpha-beta T cells reportedly originated from several hundred graft clones that had expanded. After one year, T-cell counts and TCRbeta diversity mostly came from new T cells.

Germline loops: CDR1 DFQATT, CDR2 SNEGSKA (reference sequence). The V gene end was trimmed by 6 bases and the J gene end by 5 bases; junction bases not matched to a gene: 19. CDR3 length: 16 amino acids. This rearrangement joins TRBV20-1 to TRBJ2-7; 7 bases match TRBD1. This specimen was PBMCs, taken before TCRalphabeta/CD19-depleted stem cell transplant. This TCR derives from a child in the first two years of life with acute myeloid leukemia, due to receive a stem cell transplant. The CDR3 loop is CSAVFLRQGRRDEQYF. As DNA, the CDR3 is TGCAGTGCCGTCTTTTTACGACAGGGCCGAAGGGACGAGCAGTACTTC.